This T cell receptor beta chain came from a study of shared clonotypes between healthy human individuals. Splitting of each subset's genomic DNA was done evenly across several immunoSEQ plates. It was 200 ng DNA, approximately 28,000 T cell genomes, that sorted-subset replicate PCRs used. Some clones are missing from TCRdb's copy, which holds only in-frame ones; the method was immunoSEQ multiplex PCR. The sample has under 1,900,000 clones; about 98.5% are singletons. CDR3 length: 17 residues. Germline V gene lookup returns CDR1 SGHNT and CDR2 YENEEA. Trimming left V 4 bases short and J 1 base short, with 20 bases between.

The rearrangement joins TRBV11-3 to TRBJ2-7; tentatively, D is TRBD1 (6 bases). Sequenced: naive CD4+ T cells sorted from blood. Subset given: CD45RA+ positively selected. This TCR derives from a man aged 25 to 40 in good health. The CDR3 protein is CASSSQTGTKRSYEQYF. CDR3 DNA: TGTGCCAGCAGCTCCCAGACAGGTACGAAGAGGTCCTACGAGCAGTACTTC. Supplemented by reference TRBV11-3 and TRBJ2-7, the full variable domain reads EAGVVQSPRYKIIEKKQPVAFWCNPISGHNTLYWYLQNLGQGPELLIRYENEEAVDDSQLPKDRFSAERLKGVDSTLKIQPAELGDSAVYLCASSSQTGTKRSYEQYFGPGTRLTVT.